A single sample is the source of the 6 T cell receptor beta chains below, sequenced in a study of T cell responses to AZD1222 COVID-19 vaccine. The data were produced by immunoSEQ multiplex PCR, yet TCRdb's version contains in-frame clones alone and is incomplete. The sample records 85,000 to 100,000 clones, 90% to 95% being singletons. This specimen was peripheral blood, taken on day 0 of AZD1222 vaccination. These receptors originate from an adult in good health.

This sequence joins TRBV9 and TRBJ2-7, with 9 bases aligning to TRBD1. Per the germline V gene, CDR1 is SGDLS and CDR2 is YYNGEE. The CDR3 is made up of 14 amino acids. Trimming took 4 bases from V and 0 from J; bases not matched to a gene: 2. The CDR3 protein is CASSQTGGSYEQYF. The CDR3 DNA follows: TGTGCCAGCAGCCAGACAGGGGGCTCCTACGAGCAGTACTTC.

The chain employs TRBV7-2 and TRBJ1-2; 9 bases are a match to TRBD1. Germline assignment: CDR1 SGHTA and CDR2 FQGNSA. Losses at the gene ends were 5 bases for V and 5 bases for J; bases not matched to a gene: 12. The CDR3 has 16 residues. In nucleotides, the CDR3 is TGTGCCAGCAGCCCCAGACAGGGGGTGGTAATGTATGGCTACACCTTC. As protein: CASSPRQGVVMYGYTF.

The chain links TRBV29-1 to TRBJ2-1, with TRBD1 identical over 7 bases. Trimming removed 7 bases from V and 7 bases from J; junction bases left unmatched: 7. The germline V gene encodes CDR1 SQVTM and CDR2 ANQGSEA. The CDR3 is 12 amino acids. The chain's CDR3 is CSAYRGQNEQFF. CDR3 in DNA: TGCAGCGCCTACCGGGGACAGAATGAGCAGTTCTTC.

The CDR3: CASSQGTGTGNEKLFF. The CDR3 nucleotides read TGTGCCAGCAGCCAAGGCACCGGGACAGGAAATGAAAAACTGTTTTTT. This chain links TRBV3-1 (or the pseudogene TRBV3-2) with TRBJ1-4; TRBD1 matches 8 bases. The CDR3 loop spans 16 amino acids. Germline lookup yields CDR1 LGHDT and CDR2 YNNKEL (reference sequence). The ends lost 1 base at V and 5 bases at J; junction bases unmatched: 6.

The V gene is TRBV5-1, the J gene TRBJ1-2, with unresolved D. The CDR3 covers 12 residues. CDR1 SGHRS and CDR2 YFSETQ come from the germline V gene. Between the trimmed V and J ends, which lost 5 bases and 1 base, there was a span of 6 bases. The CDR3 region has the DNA TGCGCCAGCAGGACGGATAACTATGGCTACACCTTC. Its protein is CASRTDNYGYTF.

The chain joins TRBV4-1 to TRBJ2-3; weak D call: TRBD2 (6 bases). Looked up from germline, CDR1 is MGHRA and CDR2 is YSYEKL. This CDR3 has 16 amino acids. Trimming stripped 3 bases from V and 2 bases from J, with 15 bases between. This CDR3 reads CASSHRRGLDTDTQYF. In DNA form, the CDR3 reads TGCGCCAGCAGCCACCGGCGGGGATTAGACACAGATACGCAGTATTTT.